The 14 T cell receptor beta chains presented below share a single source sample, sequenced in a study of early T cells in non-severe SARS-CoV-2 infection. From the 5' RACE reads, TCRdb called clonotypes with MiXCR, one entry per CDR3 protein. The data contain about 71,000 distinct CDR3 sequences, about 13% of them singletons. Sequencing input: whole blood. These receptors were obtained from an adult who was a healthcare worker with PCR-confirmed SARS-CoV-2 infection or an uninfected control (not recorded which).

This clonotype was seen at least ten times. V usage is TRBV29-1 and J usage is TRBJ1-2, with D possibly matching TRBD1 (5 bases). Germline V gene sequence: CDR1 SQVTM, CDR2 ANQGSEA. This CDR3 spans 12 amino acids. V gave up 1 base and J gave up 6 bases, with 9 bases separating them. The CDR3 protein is CSVEAGDDGYTF. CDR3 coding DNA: TGCAGCGTTGAAGCTGGGGACGATGGCTACACCTTC. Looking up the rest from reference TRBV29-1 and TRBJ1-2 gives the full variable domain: SAVISQKPSRDICQRGTSLTIQCQVDSQVTMMFWYRQQPGQSLTLIATANQGSEATYESGFVIDKFPISRPNLTFSTLTVSNMSPEDSSIYLCSVEAGDDGYTFGSGTRLTVV.

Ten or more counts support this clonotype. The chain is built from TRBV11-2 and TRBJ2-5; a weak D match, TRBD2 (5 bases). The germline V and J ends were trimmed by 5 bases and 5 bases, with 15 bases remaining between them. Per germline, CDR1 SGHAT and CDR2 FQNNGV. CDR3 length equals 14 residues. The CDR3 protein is CASSGYEGQETQYF. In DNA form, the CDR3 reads TGTGCCAGCAGCGGGTATGAGGGTCAGGAGACCCAGTACTTC.

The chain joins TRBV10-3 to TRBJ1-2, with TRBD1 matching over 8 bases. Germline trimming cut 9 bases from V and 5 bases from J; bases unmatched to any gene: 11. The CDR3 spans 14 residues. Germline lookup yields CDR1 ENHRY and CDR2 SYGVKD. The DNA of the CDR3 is TGTGCCATTTCTTCGGACAGGGCCTCTTATGGCTACACCTTC. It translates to CAISSDRASYGYTF.

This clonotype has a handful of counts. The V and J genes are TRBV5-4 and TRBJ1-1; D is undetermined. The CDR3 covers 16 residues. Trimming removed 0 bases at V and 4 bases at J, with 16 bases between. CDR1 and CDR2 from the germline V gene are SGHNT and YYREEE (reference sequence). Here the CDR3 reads CASSLVIVADGTEAFF. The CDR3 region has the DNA TGTGCCAGCAGCTTGGTAATAGTGGCGGATGGCACTGAAGCTTTCTTT.

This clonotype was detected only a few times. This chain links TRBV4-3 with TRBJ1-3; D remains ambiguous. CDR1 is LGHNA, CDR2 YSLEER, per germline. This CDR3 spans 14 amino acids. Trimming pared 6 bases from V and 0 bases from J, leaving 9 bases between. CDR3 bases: TGCGCCAGCAGTCCAGTGATCTCTGGAAACACCATATATTTT. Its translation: CASSPVISGNTIYF.

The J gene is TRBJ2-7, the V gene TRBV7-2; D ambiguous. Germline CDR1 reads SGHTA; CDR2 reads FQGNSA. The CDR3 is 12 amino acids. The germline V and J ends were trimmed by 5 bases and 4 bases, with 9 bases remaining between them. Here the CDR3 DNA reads TGTGCCAGCAGCCCCCAGAGATACGAGCAGTACTTC. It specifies CASSPQRYEQYF.

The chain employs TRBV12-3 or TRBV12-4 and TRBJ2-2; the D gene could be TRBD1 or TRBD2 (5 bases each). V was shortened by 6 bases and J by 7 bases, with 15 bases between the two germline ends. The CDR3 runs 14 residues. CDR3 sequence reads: CASSLGLALGELFF. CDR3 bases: TGTGCCAGCAGCCTGGGGCTAGCCCTCGGGGAGCTGTTTTTT.

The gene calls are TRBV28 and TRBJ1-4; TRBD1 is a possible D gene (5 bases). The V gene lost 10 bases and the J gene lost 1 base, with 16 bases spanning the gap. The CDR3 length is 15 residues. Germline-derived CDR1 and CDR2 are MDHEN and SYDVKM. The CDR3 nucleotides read TGTGCCACCATCCCTCCAGGGAGAACTAATGAAAAACTGTTTTTT. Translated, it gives CATIPPGRTNEKLFF.

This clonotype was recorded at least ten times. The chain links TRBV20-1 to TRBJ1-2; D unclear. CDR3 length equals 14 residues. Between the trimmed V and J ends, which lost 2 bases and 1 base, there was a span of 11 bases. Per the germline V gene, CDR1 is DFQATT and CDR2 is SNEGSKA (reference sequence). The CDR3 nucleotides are TGCAGTGCTAGACCGGGCCCTGATAACTATGGCTACACCTTC. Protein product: CSARPGPDNYGYTF.

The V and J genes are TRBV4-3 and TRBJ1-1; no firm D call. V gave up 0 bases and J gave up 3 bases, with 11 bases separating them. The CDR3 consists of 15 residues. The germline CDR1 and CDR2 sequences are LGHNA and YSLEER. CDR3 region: CASSQDTQAHTEAFF. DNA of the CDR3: TGCGCCAGCAGCCAAGATACCCAGGCGCACACTGAAGCTTTCTTT.

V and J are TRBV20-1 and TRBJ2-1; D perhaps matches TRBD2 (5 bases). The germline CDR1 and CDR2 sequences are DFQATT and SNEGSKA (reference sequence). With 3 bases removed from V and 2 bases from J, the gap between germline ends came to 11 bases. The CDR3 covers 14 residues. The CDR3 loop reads CSARRGSTYNEQFF. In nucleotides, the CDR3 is TGCAGTGCTAGGCGAGGGTCCACCTACAATGAGCAGTTCTTC.

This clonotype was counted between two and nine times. The CDR3 bases are TGCGCCAGCAGCCCAGGCGCTGGTTCCGATGGCTACACCTTC. It specifies CASSPGAGSDGYTF. The rearrangement uses TRBV5-1 and TRBJ1-2, with D unresolved. The V end was cut by 4 bases, the J end by 6 bases, with 16 bases between. The germline V gene encodes CDR1 SGHRS and CDR2 YFSETQ. The CDR3 runs to 14 residues.

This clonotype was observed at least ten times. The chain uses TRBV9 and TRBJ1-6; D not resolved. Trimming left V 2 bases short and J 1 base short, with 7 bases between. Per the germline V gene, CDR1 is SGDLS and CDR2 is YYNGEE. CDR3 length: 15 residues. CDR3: CASSVSGSYNSPLHF. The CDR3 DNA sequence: TGTGCCAGCAGCGTGAGTGGGTCCTATAATTCACCCCTCCACTTT.

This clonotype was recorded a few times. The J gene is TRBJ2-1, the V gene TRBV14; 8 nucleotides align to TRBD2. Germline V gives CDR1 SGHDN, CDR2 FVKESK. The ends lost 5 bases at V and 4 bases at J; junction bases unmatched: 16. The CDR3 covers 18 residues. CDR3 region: CASSYRSLRGASYNEQFF. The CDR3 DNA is TGTGCCAGCAGCTACCGAAGCTTGCGGGGGGCTTCTTACAATGAGCAGTTCTTC.